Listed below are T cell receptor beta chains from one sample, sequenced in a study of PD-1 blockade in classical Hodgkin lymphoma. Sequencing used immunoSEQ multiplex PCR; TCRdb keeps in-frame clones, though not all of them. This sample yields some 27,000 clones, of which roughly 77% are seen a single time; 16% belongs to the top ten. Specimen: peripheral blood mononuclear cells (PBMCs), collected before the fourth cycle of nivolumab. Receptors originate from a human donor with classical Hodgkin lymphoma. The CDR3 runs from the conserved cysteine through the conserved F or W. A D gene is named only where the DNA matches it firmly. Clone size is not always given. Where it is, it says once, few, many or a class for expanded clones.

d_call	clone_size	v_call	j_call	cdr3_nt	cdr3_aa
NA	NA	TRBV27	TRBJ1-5	TGTGCCAGCAGTTATACGGGGGAATGGAATCAGCCCCAGCATTTT	CASSYTGEWNQPQHF
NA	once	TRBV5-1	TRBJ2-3	TGCGCCAGCAGATGGGACCGAGACACAGATACGCAGTATTTT	CASRWDRDTDTQYF
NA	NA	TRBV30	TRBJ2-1	TGTGCCTGGAGTGCAGGAGCGAATGAGCAGTTCTTC	CAWSAGANEQFF
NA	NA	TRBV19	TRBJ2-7	TGTGCCAGTAGTATAGATGAGGGTCGTCCTCCCTACGAGCAGTACTTC	CASSIDEGRPPYEQYF
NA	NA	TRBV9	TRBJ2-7	TGTGCCAGCAGCGTAGGGGCGGGGTCCTACGAGCAGTACTTC	CASSVGAGSYEQYF
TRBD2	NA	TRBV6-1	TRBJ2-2	TGTGCCAGCAGCCAGCGGGAGAACACCGGGGAGCTGTTTTTT	CASSQRENTGELFF
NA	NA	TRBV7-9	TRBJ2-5	TGTGCCAGCAGCACAACTTCAGGGGGGGAGACCCAGTACTTC	CASSTTSGGETQYF
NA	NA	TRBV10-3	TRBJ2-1	TGTGCCATCAGTGAGTCAAGGGGCCCCACCTCCAATGAGCAGTTCTTC	CAISESRGPTSNEQFF
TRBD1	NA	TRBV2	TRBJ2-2	TGTGCCAGCAGGGCCACAGGGGGCGACACCGGGGAGCTGTTTTTT	CASRATGGDTGELFF
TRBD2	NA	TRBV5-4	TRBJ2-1	TGTGCCAGCAGCTCCCTAGCGGGAGTCCTTAATGAGCAGTTCTTC	CASSSLAGVLNEQFF
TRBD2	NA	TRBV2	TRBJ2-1	TGTGCCAGCAGTCCGGAGCTAGCGGGAGGGTTTTCCCCGTTCTTC	CASSPELAGGFSPFF
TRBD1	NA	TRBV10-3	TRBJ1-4	TGTGCCAGCTCGACAGGGGAGGGCGAAAAACTGTTTTTT	CASSTGEGEKLFF
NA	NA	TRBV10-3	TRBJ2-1	TGTGCCATCGCCCGGGACCAAACCTACAATGAGCAGTTCTTC	CAIARDQTYNEQFF
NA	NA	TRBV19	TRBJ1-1	TGTGCCAGTAGTACAGACAGAGACACTGAAGCTTTCTTT	CASSTDRDTEAFF
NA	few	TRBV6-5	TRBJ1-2	TGTGCCAGCGAGTCTAGGGGAGTCTATGGCTACACCTTC	CASESRGVYGYTF
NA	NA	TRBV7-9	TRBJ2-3	TGTGCCAGCATCCTAATGGGGGGACAGCCCACAGATACGCAGTATTTT	CASILMGGQPTDTQYF
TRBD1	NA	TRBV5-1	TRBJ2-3	TGCGCCAGCAGCCCCTCGGGGATTGGACAGGGCACAGATACGCAGTATTTT	CASSPSGIGQGTDTQYF
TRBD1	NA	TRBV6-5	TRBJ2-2	TGTGCCAGCAGACGGGACAGGGGGAACACCGGGGAGCTGTTTTTT	CASRRDRGNTGELFF
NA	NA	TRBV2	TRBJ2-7	TGTGCCAGCAGTGAGACCTCCTACGAGCAGTACTTC	CASSETSYEQYF
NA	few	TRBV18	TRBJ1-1	TGTGCCAGCTCACCGGTTGGGGTAAACACTGAAGCTTTCTTT	CASSPVGVNTEAFF
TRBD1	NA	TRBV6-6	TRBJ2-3	TGTGCCAGCAACACAGGGGGCGGGGATACGCAGTATTTT	CASNTGGGDTQYF
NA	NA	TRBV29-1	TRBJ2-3	TGCAGCGTTGTCCCCAGGGTTAGCACAGATACGCAGTATTTT	CSVVPRVSTDTQYF
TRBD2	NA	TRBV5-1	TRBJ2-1	TGCGCCAGCAGCTTGGCCCGCGGGGGCTCCTACAATGAGCAGTTCTTC	CASSLARGGSYNEQFF
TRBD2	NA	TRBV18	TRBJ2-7	TGTGCCAGCTCACCTAATAAGGGACTAGCTGCGTACGAGCAGTACTTC	CASSPNKGLAAYEQYF
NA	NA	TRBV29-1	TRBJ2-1	TGCAGCGTTCGGGACTCCGGTCGGAATGAGCAGTTCTTC	CSVRDSGRNEQFF
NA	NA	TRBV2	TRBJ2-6	TGTGCCAGCCCAGGGTTGGCCAATGCTGGGGCCAACGTCCTGACTTTC	CASPGLANAGANVLTF
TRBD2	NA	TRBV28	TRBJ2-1	TGTGCCAGCAGCAGGCCGGGCGGGAGGCGAAGGGGAATCTACAATGAGCAGTTCTTC	CASSRPGGRRRGIYNEQFF